A selection of T cell receptor beta chains follows, all from one sample in a study of shared clonotypes between healthy human individuals. Clones were read by immunoSEQ multiplex PCR, and TCRdb kept only the in-frame ones, dropping some. In the table there are roughly 890,000 clones, nearly 95% of which are singletons. The specimen sequenced was naive CD8+ T cells sorted from blood. All receptors derive from a young man in good health. CDR3s include the opening cysteine and the closing phenylalanine or tryptophan. Fields, in order: V gene, D gene, J gene, clone size, CDR3 protein, CDR3 DNA. The D gene is left open where the match is weak. Size tells how often a clone was seen (once, few, many) or the class of an expanded clone, and some rows leave it out.

>TRBV5-4|NA|TRBJ2-6|NA
CASSPTGANVLTF
TGTGCCAGCAGCCCGACTGGGGCCAACGTCCTGACTTTC
>TRBV6-5|TRBD1|TRBJ2-7|NA
CASRPGTVSYEQYF
TGTGCCAGCAGGCCGGGGACAGTTTCCTACGAGCAGTACTTC
>TRBV28|TRBD2|TRBJ2-2|NA
CASSPRLAGGLRPGELFF
TGTGCCAGCAGCCCGCGACTAGCGGGAGGCCTCAGACCCGGGGAGCTGTTTTTT
>TRBV25-1|NA|TRBJ1-1|few
CASRLGTLTEAFF
TGTGCCAGCAGACTCGGGACACTCACTGAAGCTTTCTTT
>TRBV5-1|NA|TRBJ2-7|once
CASSLDRATLGYEQYF
TGCGCCAGCAGCTTGGACAGGGCCACATTGGGCTACGAGCAGTACTTC
>TRBV25-1|NA|TRBJ2-5|NA
CASRGTEPAGQYF
TGTGCCAGCAGGGGGACGGAACCGGCAGGGCAGTACTTC
>TRBV7-6|NA|TRBJ2-3|NA
CASSPPGDLYGTQYF
TGTGCCAGCAGCCCGCCGGGGGATTTATACGGTACGCAGTATTTT
>TRBV7-9|NA|TRBJ2-3|NA
CASSLDQMVADTQYF
TGTGCCAGCAGCTTAGACCAAATGGTAGCAGATACGCAGTATTTT
>TRBV9|NA|TRBJ2-7|NA
CASSVGGVSSSYEQYF
TGTGCCAGCAGCGTAGGGGGGGTGTCTAGCTCCTACGAGCAGTACTTC
>TRBV7-9|NA|TRBJ2-3|NA
CASSPPEGRTDTQYF
TGTGCCAGCAGCCCCCCCGAGGGACGCACAGATACGCAGTATTTT
>TRBV5-6|NA|TRBJ2-7|NA
CASSLGGGPSTEQYF
TGTGCCAGCAGCTTGGGAGGAGGGCCCTCTACGGAGCAGTACTTC
>TRBV19|TRBD1|TRBJ2-7|once
CASSIRTGNYEQYF
TGTGCCAGTAGTATTAGGACAGGGAACTACGAGCAGTACTTC
>TRBV27|NA|TRBJ2-7|NA
CASSPIQTDTPYEQYF
TGTGCCAGCAGTCCGATTCAGACAGACACCCCCTACGAGCAGTACTTC
>TRBV11-3|NA|TRBJ2-1|NA
CASSLIVLGDSYNEQFF
TGTGCCAGCAGCTTAATCGTCCTAGGGGATTCCTACAATGAGCAGTTCTTC
>TRBV7-9|NA|TRBJ1-1|NA
CASSLANAEAFF
TGTGCCAGCAGCTTAGCAAATGCGGAAGCTTTCTTT
>TRBV10-1|NA|TRBJ2-4|once
CASSEGGLQYF
TGCGCCAGCAGTGAGGGGGGACTTCAGTACTTC
>TRBV13|NA|TRBJ2-7|NA
CASSLARDYEQYF
TGTGCCAGCAGCTTGGCACGGGACTACGAGCAGTACTTC
>TRBV29-1|TRBD2|TRBJ2-5|NA
CSAELAEDLQETQYF
TGCAGCGCCGAACTAGCGGAGGACCTCCAAGAGACCCAGTACTTC
>TRBV7-9|NA|TRBJ1-1|NA
CASSFRGANTEAFF
TGTGCCAGCAGCTTCCGGGGGGCAAACACTGAAGCTTTCTTT
>TRBV28|NA|TRBJ2-1|NA
CASSLFSGGPNEQFF
TGTGCCAGCAGTTTATTCAGTGGGGGGCCCAATGAGCAGTTCTTC
>TRBV9|NA|TRBJ2-3|once
CASSPKTDTQYF
TGTGCCAGCAGCCCGAAGACAGATACGCAGTATTTT
>TRBV4-1|NA|TRBJ1-5|NA
CASSQTWDGTSNQPQHF
TGCGCCAGCAGCCAAACTTGGGACGGGACGAGCAATCAGCCCCAGCATTTT
>TRBV4-1|TRBD2|TRBJ2-3|NA
CASSPLAGRAPESTDTQYF
TGCGCCAGCAGCCCATTAGCGGGGAGGGCCCCCGAGAGCACAGATACGCAGTATTTT
>TRBV27|TRBD1|TRBJ2-3|NA
CASSLLVGQGNTDTQYF
TGTGCCAGCAGTTTATTGGTAGGACAGGGGAACACAGATACGCAGTATTTT
>TRBV11-2|NA|TRBJ2-3|NA
CASSLEGGADTQYF
TGTGCCAGCAGCTTAGAGGGGGGAGCGGATACGCAGTATTTT
>TRBV18|NA|TRBJ2-5|NA
CASSPPSGDWETQYF
TGTGCCAGCTCACCACCTTCTGGGGACTGGGAGACCCAGTACTTC
>TRBV27|NA|TRBJ2-3|NA
CASSLVRESDTQYF
TGTGCCAGCAGTTTAGTAAGGGAATCAGATACGCAGTATTTT
>TRBV6-5|NA|TRBJ2-7|NA
CASRTGTIPIEQYF
TGTGCCAGCAGGACCGGAACTATTCCCATCGAGCAGTACTTC
>TRBV2|NA|TRBJ2-7|NA
CASKGGAYEQYF
TGTGCCAGCAAGGGTGGGGCCTACGAGCAGTACTTC
>TRBV29-1|TRBD2|TRBJ2-1|NA
CSVGGLAGVGSYNEQFF
TGCAGCGTGGGGGGACTAGCGGGAGTAGGATCCTACAATGAGCAGTTCTTC
>TRBV28|TRBD1|TRBJ2-7|NA
CASSPDRVDEQYF
TGTGCCAGCAGCCCGGACAGGGTTGACGAGCAGTACTTC
>TRBV25-1|TRBD1|TRBJ1-2|NA
CASSARRDRGLYGYTF
TGTGCCAGCAGTGCACGGAGGGACAGGGGGCTCTATGGCTACACCTTC
>TRBV2|NA|TRBJ2-3|NA
CASSEPVLGVGTDTQYF
TGTGCCAGCAGTGAACCCGTTTTGGGGGTTGGCACAGATACGCAGTATTTT
>TRBV7-2|TRBD2|TRBJ2-1|once
CASSLPTSGANEQFF
TGTGCCAGCAGCTTACCGACTAGCGGGGCCAATGAGCAGTTCTTC
>TRBV28|TRBD1|TRBJ2-4|NA
CASSTHPRDSSKNIQYF
TGTGCCAGCAGTACCCATCCCCGGGACAGTTCCAAAAACATTCAGTACTTC
>TRBV10-2|NA|TRBJ2-7|many
CASSAGIYEQYF
TGCGCCAGCAGTGCCGGGATCTACGAGCAGTACTTC
>TRBV4-1|NA|TRBJ2-2|NA
CASSPPGAGTGELFF
TGCGCCAGCAGCCCTCCGGGGGCGGGCACCGGGGAGCTGTTTTTT
>TRBV11-3|TRBD2|TRBJ2-5|once
CASSLSSGRKETQYF
TGTGCCAGCAGCTTATCTAGCGGGAGGAAAGAGACCCAGTACTTC
>TRBV4-3|NA|TRBJ2-3|NA
CASSQDESGTYTDTQYF
TGCGCCAGCAGCCAAGACGAGTCCGGGACTTACACAGATACGCAGTATTTT
>TRBV7-6|NA|TRBJ2-5|NA
CASSPLIGFQETQYF
TGTGCCAGCAGCCCCCTTATAGGTTTCCAAGAGACCCAGTACTTC
>TRBV2|TRBD1|TRBJ2-7|NA
CASTSGTGQVRQYF
TGTGCCAGCACCTCCGGGACAGGTCAGGTGCGGCAGTACTTC
>TRBV11-2|TRBD2|TRBJ2-1|NA
CASRTLGGRYNEQFF
TGTGCCAGCAGGACCCTGGGAGGGAGATACAATGAGCAGTTCTTC
>TRBV6-4|TRBD2|TRBJ2-3|NA
CASSIAGGTDTQYF
TGTGCCAGCAGTATAGCGGGAGGCACAGATACGCAGTATTTT